This TCR beta chain was obtained from a study of multiple sclerosis patients with progressive multifocal leukoencephalopathy. Study findings and constraints: Preferential TRBV-TRBJ pairings or common gene usage were not detected at PML.

A note on this clone: The antigen is not known.

Time point noted: time of PML onset. There are 11 residues in the CDR3. The germline CDR1 and CDR2 sequences are MNHNY and SVGAGI (reference sequence). Trimming stripped 7 bases from V and 12 bases from J, with 14 bases between. Method: immunoSEQ multiplex PCR; TCRdb's copy keeps in-frame clones and lacks some. The table shows 25,000 to 35,000 clones, with approximately 84% occurring only once. J is TRBJ2-3 and V is TRBV6-6; the D is unclear. This receptor was identified in a human donor with progressive multifocal leukoencephalopathy. The source material was PBMCs, sampled from a patient treated with natalizumab. In nucleotides, the CDR3 is TGTGCCAGCAAACTATCCGTCCACCAGTATTTT. Translated: CASKLSVHQYF.